A selection of T cell receptor beta chains follows, all from one sample in a study of cytomegalovirus exposure and HLA in healthy donors. Using immunoSEQ multiplex PCR, the repertoire was profiled, and TCRdb retains in-frame clones only, with some absent. This table holds approximately 150,000 clones, roughly 86% found once. Sequenced material: PBMCs. These receptors came from a woman in her 40s in good health and CMV-seronegative. Both conserved end residues are part of each CDR3. D genes are given only for firm matches. Clone size is stated in some rows and not others, as once, few, many or a class when expanded.

NA	NA	TRBV6-4	TRBJ2-1	CASSNQVTSYNEQFF	TGTGCCAGCAGTAACCAGGTAACCTCCTACAATGAGCAGTTCTTC
TRBD2	NA	TRBV5-6	TRBJ2-7	CASSLDGGRAGEQYF	TGTGCCAGCAGCTTGGATGGCGGGAGGGCGGGCGAGCAGTACTTC
NA	NA	TRBV6-5	TRBJ1-2	CASSYGQAGYGYTF	TGTGCCAGCAGTTACGGGCAGGCGGGCTATGGCTACACCTTC
TRBD2	NA	TRBV7-8	TRBJ2-3	CASSFVRLLAGGYTDTQYF	TGTGCCAGCAGCTTTGTCCGCCTTTTAGCGGGGGGATACACAGATACGCAGTATTTT
TRBD1	NA	TRBV27	TRBJ1-2	CASSPRRDRDYGYTF	TGTGCCAGCAGTCCCCGCCGGGACAGGGACTATGGCTACACCTTC
NA	NA	TRBV5-4	TRBJ2-5	CASSLKQGGKETQYF	TGTGCCAGCAGCCTAAAACAGGGGGGGAAAGAGACCCAGTACTTC
NA	NA	TRBV28	TRBJ1-4	CASSLGRGADEKLFF	TGTGCCAGCAGTTTGGGGCGGGGGGCTGATGAAAAACTGTTTTTT
NA	NA	TRBV7-9	TRBJ2-1	CASSLTPPEREQFF	TGTGCCAGCAGCTTGACACCGCCGGAAAGGGAGCAGTTCTTC
TRBD2	NA	TRBV28	TRBJ2-1	CASTQVPGGYNEQFF	TGTGCCAGCACCCAGGTCCCGGGGGGTTACAATGAGCAGTTCTTC
TRBD1	NA	TRBV6-6	TRBJ2-5	CASSSKGQVQGTQYF	TGTGCCAGCAGTTCCAAAGGACAGGTCCAAGGGACCCAGTACTTC
TRBD2	once	TRBV5-1	TRBJ2-2	CASSYGLAGGELFF	TGCGCCAGCAGCTATGGACTAGCGGGCGGGGAGCTGTTTTTT
NA	NA	TRBV7-9	TRBJ2-2	CASSPQGFNTGELFF	TGTGCCAGCAGCCCTCAGGGATTTAACACCGGGGAGCTGTTTTTT
TRBD1	NA	TRBV2	TRBJ1-5	CASRTGGYQPQHF	TGTGCCAGCAGGACAGGGGGTTATCAGCCCCAGCATTTT
NA	NA	TRBV12-5	TRBJ1-2	CANRSGYTF	TGTGCTAACCGGTCGGGCTACACCTTC
NA	once	TRBV19	TRBJ2-4	CASSIGGPLLAKNIQYF	TGTGCCAGTAGTATTGGAGGACCTCTCCTAGCCAAAAACATTCAGTACTTC
NA	NA	TRBV6-5	TRBJ1-1	CASSYSLLQGRTEAFF	TGTGCCAGCAGTTACTCTCTCCTACAGGGACGGACTGAAGCTTTCTTT
TRBD1	NA	TRBV29-1	TRBJ2-3	CSVAGQVADTQYF	TGCAGCGTTGCCGGACAGGTCGCAGATACGCAGTATTTT
NA	NA	TRBV19	TRBJ2-1	CASSIGVRGSNNEQFF	TGTGCCAGTAGTATAGGAGTGAGGGGGAGCAACAATGAGCAGTTCTTC
NA	NA	TRBV6-5	TRBJ1-6	CASSYSSGKYSPLHF	TGTGCCAGCAGTTACTCCTCCGGGAAATATTCACCCCTCCACTTT
NA	NA	TRBV10-3	TRBJ1-1	CAISQVFGRDEAFF	TGTGCCATCAGTCAAGTGTTCGGACGGGATGAAGCTTTCTTT
NA	NA	TRBV7-9	TRBJ1-2	CSSSLGTIQRGYTF	TGTTCCAGCAGCTTAGGGACAATCCAGCGTGGCTACACCTTC
NA	NA	TRBV5-6	TRBJ2-5	CASSLMGAGEETQYF	TGTGCCAGCAGCCTGATGGGGGCAGGAGAAGAGACCCAGTACTTC
NA	once	TRBV6-6	TRBJ1-2	CASSYNHEGTF	TGTGCCAGCAGTTACAATCATGAGGGCACCTTC
TRBD2	NA	TRBV4-3	TRBJ2-7	CASSQELGQAGGPSYEQYF	TGCGCCAGCAGCCAAGAACTTGGACAAGCGGGAGGGCCTTCCTACGAGCAGTACTTC
NA	NA	TRBV6-1	TRBJ2-5	CASSERGTQYF	TGTGCCAGCAGTGAAAGAGGGACCCAGTACTTC
NA	NA	TRBV7-9	TRBJ2-2	CASSFRGEYGELFF	TGTGCCAGCAGCTTCAGGGGGGAGTACGGGGAGCTGTTTTTT
TRBD2	few	TRBV7-2	TRBJ2-7	CASSSQAGGPYEQYF	TGTGCCAGCAGCTCTCAGGCGGGAGGGCCCTACGAGCAGTACTTC
NA	NA	TRBV7-9	TRBJ2-7	CASSQGGAEQYF	TGTGCCAGCAGCCAGGGTGGAGCCGAGCAGTACTTC
NA	NA	TRBV7-9	TRBJ1-3	CSSNTPRITLGNTIYF	TGTTCCAGCAACACCCCCCGTATTACCCTTGGAAACACCATATATTTT
NA	NA	TRBV2	TRBJ2-7	CASWALSYEQYF	TGTGCCAGCTGGGCCCTGTCCTACGAGCAGTACTTC
TRBD2	once	TRBV28	TRBJ2-1	CASTRDFTSGKKDEQFF	TGTGCCAGCACCCGGGACTTTACTAGCGGGAAAAAGGATGAGCAGTTCTTC
TRBD2	once	TRBV4-1	TRBJ2-1	CASSRGSDNEQFF	TGCGCCAGCAGTCGCGGGAGCGACAATGAGCAGTTCTTC
TRBD1	NA	TRBV11-3	TRBJ2-2	CASSAGQGHGTGELFF	TGTGCCAGCAGCGCCGGACAGGGTCACGGCACCGGGGAGCTGTTTTTT
TRBD1	NA	TRBV2	TRBJ2-1	CASSPGTGSGEQFF	TGTGCCAGCAGTCCCGGGACAGGCTCCGGTGAGCAGTTCTTC
TRBD1	NA	TRBV5-6	TRBJ1-3	CASSFQGAGNTIYF	TGTGCCAGCAGCTTCCAGGGGGCGGGAAACACCATATATTTT
NA	NA	TRBV6-5	TRBJ2-5	CASSSQGAGEETQYF	TGTGCCAGCAGTTCACAGGGTGCGGGGGAAGAGACCCAGTACTTC
NA	NA	TRBV7-9	TRBJ1-1	CASSLTTGNTEAFF	TGTGCCAGCAGCTTAACAACAGGGAACACTGAAGCTTTCTTT
TRBD1	NA	TRBV5-6	TRBJ1-2	CASRSYYTGTGGNYGYTF	TGTGCCAGCAGGTCTTACTATACCGGGACAGGGGGGAACTATGGCTACACCTTC
NA	NA	TRBV6-1	TRBJ2-7	CASSSDSWGQYF	TGTGCCAGCAGTTCGGACTCCTGGGGGCAGTACTTC
NA	NA	TRBV4-1	TRBJ1-2	CASSQAGNLDYGYTF	TGCGCCAGCAGCCAAGCAGGGAATCTCGATTATGGCTACACCTTC
NA	NA	TRBV11-2	TRBJ1-1	CASTQFADTEAFF	TGTGCCAGCACCCAATTCGCGGACACTGAAGCTTTCTTT
TRBD1	few	TRBV18	TRBJ2-7	CASSHPWTGGPSYEQYF	TGTGCCAGCTCACACCCGTGGACAGGCGGCCCCTCCTACGAGCAGTACTTC
NA	NA	TRBV6-1	TRBJ2-7	CASSEWAGPDYEQYF	TGTGCCAGCAGTGAATGGGCGGGGCCCGACTACGAGCAGTACTTC
TRBD2	NA	TRBV11-3	TRBJ2-3	CASSRGGSPSTDTQYF	TGTGCCAGCAGCCGAGGCGGGAGTCCCAGCACAGATACGCAGTATTTT
NA	NA	TRBV6-6	TRBJ2-3	CASLNGGRQIDTQYF	TGTGCCAGTCTAAACGGGGGGCGGCAGATCGATACGCAGTATTTT
NA	NA	TRBV4-1	TRBJ2-2	CASSQVASNTGELFF	TGCGCCAGCAGCCAAGTGGCCTCAAACACCGGGGAGCTGTTTTTT
TRBD1	NA	TRBV4-2	TRBJ2-7	CASSQVGQGNHEQYF	TGTGCCAGCAGCCAAGTTGGACAGGGGAACCACGAGCAGTACTTC
TRBD1	NA	TRBV6-6	TRBJ1-1	CAAEGTGGYTEAFF	TGTGCAGCCGAGGGGACAGGGGGGTACACTGAAGCTTTCTTT
NA	NA	TRBV28	TRBJ2-7	CASSSTTTEQYF	TGTGCCAGCAGTTCTACGACTACCGAGCAGTACTTC
NA	NA	TRBV7-9	TRBJ2-7	CASSLMGDSEQYF	TGTGCCAGCAGCTTAATGGGTGACAGCGAGCAGTACTTC
NA	NA	TRBV28	TRBJ1-5	CASRPGWRQPQHF	TGTGCCAGCAGACCTGGGTGGCGGCAGCCCCAGCATTTT